This record looks at one T cell receptor (beta chain) sequence and its context. The data were obtained in a study of T cell changes during pregnancy in multiple sclerosis. The assay was immunoSEQ multiplex PCR, and TCRdb's table has in-frame clones only and misses some. This table holds fewer than 35,000 clones, around 90% found once. Trimming took 1 base from V and 2 from J, leaving 8 bases between them. Germline V gene data show CDR1 as LGHNA and CDR2 as YNFKEQ. This CDR3 contains 14 residues. The receptor comes from a female donor in good health, enrolled as a control in a pregnancy study. The chain recombines TRBV4-2 with TRBJ1-1; D unclear. Sequencing used CD4+ T cells from peripheral blood mononuclear cells, obtained in the third trimester of pregnancy. This chain's CDR3 is CASSQGAANTEAFF. DNA for the CDR3: TGTGCCAGCAGCCAAGGGGCAGCCAACACTGAAGCTTTCTTT.